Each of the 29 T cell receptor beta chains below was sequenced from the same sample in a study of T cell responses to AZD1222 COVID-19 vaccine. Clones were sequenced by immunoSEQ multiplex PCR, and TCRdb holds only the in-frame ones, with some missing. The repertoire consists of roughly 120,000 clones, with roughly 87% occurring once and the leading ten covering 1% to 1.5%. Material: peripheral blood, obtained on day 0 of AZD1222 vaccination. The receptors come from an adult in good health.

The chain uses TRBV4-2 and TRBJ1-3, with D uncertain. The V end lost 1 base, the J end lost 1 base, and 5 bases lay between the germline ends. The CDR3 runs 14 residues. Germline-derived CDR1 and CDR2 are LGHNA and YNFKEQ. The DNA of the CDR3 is TGTGCCAGCAGCCAAGCTGGGTCTGGAAACACCATATATTTT. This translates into CASSQAGSGNTIYF.

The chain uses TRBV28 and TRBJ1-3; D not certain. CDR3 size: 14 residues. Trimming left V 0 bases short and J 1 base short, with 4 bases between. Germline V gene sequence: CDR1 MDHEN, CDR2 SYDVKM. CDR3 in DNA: TGTGCCAGCAGTTTATGGCTTTCTGGAAACACCATATATTTT. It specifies CASSLWLSGNTIYF.

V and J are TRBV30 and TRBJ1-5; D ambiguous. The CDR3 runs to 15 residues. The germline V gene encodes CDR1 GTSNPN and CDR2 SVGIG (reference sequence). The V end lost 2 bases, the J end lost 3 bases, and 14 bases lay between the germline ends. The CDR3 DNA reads TGTGCCTGGAGTCCAAACGGGAGGAACAATCAGCCCCAGCATTTT. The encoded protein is CAWSPNGRNNQPQHF. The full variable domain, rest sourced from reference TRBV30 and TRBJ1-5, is SQTIHQWPATLVQPVGSPLSLECTVEGTSNPNLYWYRQAAGRGLQLLFYSVGIGQISSEVPQNLSASRPQDRQFILSSKKLLLSDSGFYLCAWSPNGRNNQPQHFGDGTRLSIL.

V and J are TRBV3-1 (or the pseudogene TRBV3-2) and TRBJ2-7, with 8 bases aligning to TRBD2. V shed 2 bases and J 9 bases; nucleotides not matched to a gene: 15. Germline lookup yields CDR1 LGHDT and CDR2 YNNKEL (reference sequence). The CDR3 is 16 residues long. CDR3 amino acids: CASSQSSGVYEEVQYF. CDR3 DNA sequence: TGTGCCAGCAGCCAAAGTAGCGGGGTATATGAGGAGGTGCAGTACTTC.

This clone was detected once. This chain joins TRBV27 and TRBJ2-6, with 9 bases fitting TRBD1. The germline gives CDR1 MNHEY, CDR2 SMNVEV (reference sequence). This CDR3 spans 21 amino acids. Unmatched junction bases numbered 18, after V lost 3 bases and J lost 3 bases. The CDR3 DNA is TGTGCCAGCAGTTTCAGGGCCCTGGGGGGACAGGGAGGGATTGGGGCCAACGTCCTGACTTTC. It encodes CASSFRALGGQGGIGANVLTF.

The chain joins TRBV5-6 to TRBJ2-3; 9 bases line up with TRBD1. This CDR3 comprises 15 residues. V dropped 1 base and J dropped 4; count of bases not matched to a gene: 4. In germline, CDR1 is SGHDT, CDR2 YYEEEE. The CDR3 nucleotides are TGTGCCAGCAGCTTGCTCGGGACAGGGTCAGATACGCAGTATTTT. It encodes CASSLLGTGSDTQYF.

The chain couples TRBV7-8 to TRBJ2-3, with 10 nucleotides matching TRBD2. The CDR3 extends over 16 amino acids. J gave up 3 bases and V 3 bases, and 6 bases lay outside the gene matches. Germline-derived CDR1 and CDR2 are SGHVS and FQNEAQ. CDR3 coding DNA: TGTGCCAGCAGCTTTGAGCGGGGGGGCCGAACAGATACGCAGTATTTT. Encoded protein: CASSFERGGRTDTQYF. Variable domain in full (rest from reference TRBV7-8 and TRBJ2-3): GAGVSQSPRYKVAKRGQDVALRCDPISGHVSLFWYQQALGQGPEFLTYFQNEAQLDKSGLPSDRFFAERPEGSVSTLKIQRTQQEDSAVYLCASSFERGGRTDTQYFGPGTRLTVL.

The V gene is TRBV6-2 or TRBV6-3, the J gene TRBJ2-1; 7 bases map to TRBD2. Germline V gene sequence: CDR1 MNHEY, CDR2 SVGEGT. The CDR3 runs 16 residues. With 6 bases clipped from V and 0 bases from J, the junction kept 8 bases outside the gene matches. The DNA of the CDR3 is TGTGCCAGCAGCCCCTCGGGGGGTTCCTCCTACAATGAGCAGTTCTTC. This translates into CASSPSGGSSYNEQFF.

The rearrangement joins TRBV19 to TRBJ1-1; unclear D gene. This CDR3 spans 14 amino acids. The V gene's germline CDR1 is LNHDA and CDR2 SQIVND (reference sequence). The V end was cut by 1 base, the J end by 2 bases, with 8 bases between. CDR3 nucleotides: TGTGCCAGTAGTATAGTGGCTTACAACACTGAAGCTTTCTTT. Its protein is CASSIVAYNTEAFF.

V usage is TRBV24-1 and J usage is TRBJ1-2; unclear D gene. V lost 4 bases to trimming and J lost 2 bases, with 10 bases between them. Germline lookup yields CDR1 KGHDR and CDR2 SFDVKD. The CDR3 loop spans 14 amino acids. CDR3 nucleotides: TGTGCCACCAGTGACAGACATCTAAACTATGGCTACACCTTC. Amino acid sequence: CATSDRHLNYGYTF.

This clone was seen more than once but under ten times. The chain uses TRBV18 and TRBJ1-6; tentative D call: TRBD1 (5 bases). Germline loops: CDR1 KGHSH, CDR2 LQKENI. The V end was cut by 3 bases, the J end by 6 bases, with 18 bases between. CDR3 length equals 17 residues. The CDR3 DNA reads TGTGCCAGCTCACCCAACAGGCAGGGTAGTGGTAATTCACCCCTCCACTTT. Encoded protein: CASSPNRQGSGNSPLHF.

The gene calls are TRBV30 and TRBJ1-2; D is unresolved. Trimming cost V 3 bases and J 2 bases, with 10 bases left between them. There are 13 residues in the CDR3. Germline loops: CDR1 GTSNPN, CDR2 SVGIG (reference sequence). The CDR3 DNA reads TGTGCCTGGAGAGGTGCCGGAAACTATGGCTACACCTTC. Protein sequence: CAWRGAGNYGYTF.

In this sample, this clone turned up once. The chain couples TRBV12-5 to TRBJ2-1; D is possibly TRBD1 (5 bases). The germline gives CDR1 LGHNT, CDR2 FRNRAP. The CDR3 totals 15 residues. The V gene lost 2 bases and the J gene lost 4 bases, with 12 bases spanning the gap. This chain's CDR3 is CASGLLGAGYNEQFF. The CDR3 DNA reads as TGTGCTAGTGGTTTGCTTGGGGCAGGGTACAATGAGCAGTTCTTC. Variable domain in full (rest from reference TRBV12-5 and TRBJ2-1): DARVTQTPRHKVTEMGQEVTMRCQPILGHNTVFWYRQTMMQGLELLAYFRNRAPLDDSGMPKDRFSAEMPDATLATLKIQPSEPRDSAVYFCASGLLGAGYNEQFFGPGTRLTVL.

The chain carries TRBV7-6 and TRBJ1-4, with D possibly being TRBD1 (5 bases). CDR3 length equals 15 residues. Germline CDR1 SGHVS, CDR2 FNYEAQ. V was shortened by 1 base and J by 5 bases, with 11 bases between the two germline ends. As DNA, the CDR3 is TGTGCCAGCAGCTTAGTTGGACACATAAATGAAAAACTGTTTTTT. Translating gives CASSLVGHINEKLFF.

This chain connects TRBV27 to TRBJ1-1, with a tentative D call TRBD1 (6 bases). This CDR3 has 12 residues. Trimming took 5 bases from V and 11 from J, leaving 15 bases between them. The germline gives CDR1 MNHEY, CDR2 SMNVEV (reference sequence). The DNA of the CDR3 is TGTGCCAGCAGTCCCCCCGGGGGCGATGCTTTCTTT. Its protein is CASSPPGGDAFF.

The CDR3 here is CASWGGQLNQPQHF. CDR3 nucleotides: TGTGCCAGCTGGGGGGGACAGTTAAATCAGCCCCAGCATTTT. The chain is built from TRBV3-1 (or the pseudogene TRBV3-2) and TRBJ1-5; 7 bases match TRBD1. After removal of 8 bases from V and 4 bases from J, the junction contained 8 bases not matched to a gene. This CDR3 region has 14 residues. Germline CDR1 reads LGHDT; CDR2 reads YNNKEL (reference sequence).

In nucleotides, the CDR3 is TGCAGTGCTAGTTCACTTTACAATGAGCAGTTCTTC. Translation gives CSASSLYNEQFF. The chain has TRBV20-1 and TRBJ2-1; D is unclear. The CDR3 runs to 12 residues. V shed 3 bases and J shed 4 bases, with 7 bases lying between them. In germline, CDR1 is DFQATT, CDR2 SNEGSKA (reference sequence).

The CDR3 DNA sequence: TGTGCCAGCAGTTCAACGCAGGGTTTTGGCTACACCTTC. It specifies CASSSTQGFGYTF. The chain has TRBV5-4 and TRBJ1-2; D may be TRBD1 (5 bases). The CDR3 is made up of 13 amino acids. CDR1 and CDR2 (germline): SGHNT, YYREEE (reference sequence). The ends were cut back, 5 bases at V and 7 bases at J, with 15 bases in the middle.

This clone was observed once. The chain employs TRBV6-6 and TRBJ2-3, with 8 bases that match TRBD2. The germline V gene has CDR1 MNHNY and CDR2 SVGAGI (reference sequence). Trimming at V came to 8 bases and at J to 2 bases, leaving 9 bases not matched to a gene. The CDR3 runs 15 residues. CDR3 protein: CASCLGGGNTDTQYF. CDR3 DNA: TGTGCCAGCTGCCTTGGCGGGGGGAACACAGATACGCAGTATTTT.

DNA of the CDR3: TGTGCCAGCAGCCCCCGTAGGGTAGGAGAGCAGTTCTTC. Translated, it gives CASSPRRVGEQFF. The genes are TRBV7-2 and TRBJ2-1; no reliable D call. Germline V lookup: CDR1 SGHTA, CDR2 FQGNSA. The CDR3 has 13 residues. V gave up 5 bases and J gave up 10 bases, with 15 bases separating them.

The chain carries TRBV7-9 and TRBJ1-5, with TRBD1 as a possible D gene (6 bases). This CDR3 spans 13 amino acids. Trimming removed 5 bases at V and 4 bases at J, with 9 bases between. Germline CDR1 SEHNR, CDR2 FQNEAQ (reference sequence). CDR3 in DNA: TGTGCCAGCAGCCCCGACAGGAATCAGCCCCAGCATTTT. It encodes CASSPDRNQPQHF.

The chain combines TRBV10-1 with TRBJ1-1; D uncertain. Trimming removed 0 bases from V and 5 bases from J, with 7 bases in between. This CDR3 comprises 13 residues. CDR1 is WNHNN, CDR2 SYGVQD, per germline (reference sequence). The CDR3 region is CASSESGGTEAFF. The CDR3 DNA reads TGCGCCAGCAGTGAGTCTGGCGGTACTGAAGCTTTCTTT.

CDR3 residues: CAIRNRTGAGGYTF. The CDR3 DNA follows: TGTGCCATCAGGAATCGGACAGGCGCGGGAGGCTACACCTTC. V gene TRBV10-3 combines with J gene TRBJ1-2; 7 bases are a match to TRBD1. V was clipped by 6 bases and J by 8 bases; unmatched bases: 12. CDR3 length: 14 amino acids. CDR1 is ENHRY and CDR2 is SYGVKD in the germline V gene.

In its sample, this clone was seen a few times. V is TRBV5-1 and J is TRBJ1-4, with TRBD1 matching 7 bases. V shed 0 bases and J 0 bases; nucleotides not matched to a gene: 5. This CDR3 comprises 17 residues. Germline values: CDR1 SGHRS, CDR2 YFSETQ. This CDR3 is CASSLAPRGATNEKLFF. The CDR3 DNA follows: TGCGCCAGCAGCTTGGCCCCCAGGGGGGCAACTAATGAAAAACTGTTTTTT.

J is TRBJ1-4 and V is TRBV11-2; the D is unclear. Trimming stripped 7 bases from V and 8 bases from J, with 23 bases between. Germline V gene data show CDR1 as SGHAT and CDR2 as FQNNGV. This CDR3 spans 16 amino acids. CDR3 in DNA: TGTGCCAGCACCCCCGTGGAGGGCCTGGGTGGAGAAAAACTGTTTTTT. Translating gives CASTPVEGLGGEKLFF.

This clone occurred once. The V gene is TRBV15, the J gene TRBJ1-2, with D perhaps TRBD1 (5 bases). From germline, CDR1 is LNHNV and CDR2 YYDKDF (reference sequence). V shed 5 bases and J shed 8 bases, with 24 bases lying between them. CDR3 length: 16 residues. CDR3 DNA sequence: TGTGCCACCAGCTTCACTTCCGGTGGGGCGGGTATGGGCTACACCTTC. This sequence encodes CATSFTSGGAGMGYTF.

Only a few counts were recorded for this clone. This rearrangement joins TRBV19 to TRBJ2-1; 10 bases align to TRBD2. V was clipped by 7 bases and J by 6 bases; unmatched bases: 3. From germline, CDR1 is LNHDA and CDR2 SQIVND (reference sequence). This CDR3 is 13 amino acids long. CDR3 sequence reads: CASTSGGSNEQFF. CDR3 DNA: TGTGCCAGTACTAGCGGGGGTAGCAATGAGCAGTTCTTC.

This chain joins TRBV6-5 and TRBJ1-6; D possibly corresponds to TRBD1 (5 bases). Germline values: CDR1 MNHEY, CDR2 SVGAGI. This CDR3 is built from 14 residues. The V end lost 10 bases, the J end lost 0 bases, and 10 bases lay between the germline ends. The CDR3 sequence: CATQESSYNSPLHF. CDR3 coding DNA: TGTGCCACACAGGAGAGCTCCTATAATTCACCCCTCCACTTT.

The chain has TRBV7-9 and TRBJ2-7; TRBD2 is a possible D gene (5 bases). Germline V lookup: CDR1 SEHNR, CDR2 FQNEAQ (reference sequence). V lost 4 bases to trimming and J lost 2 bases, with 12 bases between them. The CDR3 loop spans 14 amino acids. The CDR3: CASSSTNLPYEQYF. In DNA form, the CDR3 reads TGTGCCAGCAGCTCGACTAACCTCCCCTACGAGCAGTACTTC.